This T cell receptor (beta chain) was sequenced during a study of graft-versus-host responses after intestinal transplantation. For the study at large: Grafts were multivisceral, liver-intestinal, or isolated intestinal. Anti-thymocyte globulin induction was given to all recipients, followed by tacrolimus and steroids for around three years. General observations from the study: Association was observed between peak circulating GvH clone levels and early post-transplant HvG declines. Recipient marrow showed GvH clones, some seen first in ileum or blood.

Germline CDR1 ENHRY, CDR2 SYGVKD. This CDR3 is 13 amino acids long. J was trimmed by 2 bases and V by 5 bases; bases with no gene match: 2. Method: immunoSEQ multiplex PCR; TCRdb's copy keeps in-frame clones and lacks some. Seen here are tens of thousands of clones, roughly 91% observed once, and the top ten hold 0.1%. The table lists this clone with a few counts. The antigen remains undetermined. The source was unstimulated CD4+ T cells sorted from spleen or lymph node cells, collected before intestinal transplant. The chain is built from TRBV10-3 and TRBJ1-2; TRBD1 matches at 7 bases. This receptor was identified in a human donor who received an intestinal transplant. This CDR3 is CAISRTGNYGYTF. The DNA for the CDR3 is TGTGCCATCAGTCGGACAGGAAACTATGGCTACACCTTC.